Listed below are T cell receptor beta chains from one sample, sequenced in a study of T cells in Graves' hyperthyroidism and ophthalmopathy. Each CDR3 protein gets one entry after TCRdb re-called the multiplex PCR reads with MiXCR. Among hundreds of thousands of distinct CDR3 sequences, around 20% were seen once, and the ten largest hold 34%. The sequenced sample consisted of blood. Source of these receptors: a man in his thirties or forties with Graves' ophthalmopathy. The CDR3 runs from the conserved cysteine through the conserved F or W. Fields, in order: clone size, J gene, V gene, D gene, CDR3 DNA, CDR3 protein. D genes are given only for firm matches. A clone size is listed for some rows: how often the clone was seen (once, few, many), or a class if it is expanded.

>few|TRBJ2-1|TRBV5-1|TRBD2
TGCGCCAGCAGTTTTCTAGCGGAGCCCTACAATGAGCAGTTCTTC
CASSFLAEPYNEQFF
>.|TRBJ1-4|TRBV6-5|.
TGTGCCAGCAGTTACCGTAGAGGAGAAAAACTGTTTTTT
CASSYRRGEKLFF
>many|TRBJ2-5|TRBV18|TRBD2
TGTGCCAGCTCACCGGTCGGGGGGAACCAAGAGACCCAGTACTTC
CASSPVGGNQETQYF
>few|TRBJ1-2|TRBV20-1|TRBD1
TGCAGTGCTCGGGACAGGGCCGGGTATGGCTACACCTTC
CSARDRAGYGYTF
>once|TRBJ2-2|TRBV20-1|.
TGCAGTGCTAGAGTCAGGGGACTCGGGGAGCTGTTTTTT
CSARVRGLGELFF
>.|TRBJ2-3|TRBV27|TRBD2
TGTGCCAGCAGCATGCCCGCGGGACTATCGCCTAGCACAGATACGCAGTATTTT
CASSMPAGLSPSTDTQYF
>few|TRBJ2-1|TRBV20-1|TRBD2
TGCAGTGCTATGGGACTAGCGGGAGGGCATAGTTACAATGAGCAGTTCTTC
CSAMGLAGGHSYNEQFF
>few|TRBJ2-1|TRBV6-5|TRBD1
TGTGCCAGCAGTACACGACAGGGGGACAATGAGCAGTTCTTC
CASSTRQGDNEQFF
>few|TRBJ1-6|TRBV6-5|TRBD1
TGTGCCAGCAGTTACTCTAGCACAGGGGGTTCACCCCTCCACTTT
CASSYSSTGGSPLHF
>.|TRBJ2-7|TRBV3-1|TRBD2
TGTGCCAGCTCCCCCACTAGCGGGAGAATTTACGAGCAGTACTTC
CASSPTSGRIYEQYF
>.|TRBJ2-1|TRBV6-5|.
TGTGCCAGCAGTTACTCGGTAGTGCGCCTTGAGCAGTTCTTC
CASSYSVVRLEQFF
>few|TRBJ1-1|TRBV6-1|.
TGTGCCAGCAAAGTCGGGGAAATCATGAACACTGAAGCTTTCTTT
CASKVGEIMNTEAFF
>few|TRBJ2-2|TRBV2|TRBD2
TGTGCTACGGGGGGAGGGGCCTCGTCCGGGGAGCTGTTTTTT
CATGGGASSGELFF
>many|TRBJ2-7|TRBV30|.
TGTGCCTGGAGCCGCATCTACGAGCAGTACTTC
CAWSRIYEQYF
>.|TRBJ2-3|TRBV7-9|.
TGTGCCAGCAGCTTCCTCTCAGATACGCAGTATTTT
CASSFLSDTQYF
>few|TRBJ2-1|TRBV5-4|.
TGTGCCAGCAGCCCGGAAGGGTCCCGCGGGTACAATGAGCAGTTCTTC
CASSPEGSRGYNEQFF
>few|TRBJ2-3|TRBV2|.
TGTGCCAGCAGCGAAGAGGGCAGGTACACAGATACGCAGTATTTT
CASSEEGRYTDTQYF
>few|TRBJ1-4|TRBV5-1|.
TGCGCCAGCCGGGTACGGACAAGTAATGAAAAACTGTTTTTT
CASRVRTSNEKLFF
>.|TRBJ1-5|TRBV20-1|TRBD1
TGCAGTGCTCGGAGACAGGGGGCGAATCAGCCCCAGCATTTT
CSARRQGANQPQHF
>few|TRBJ2-1|TRBV9|TRBD2
TGTGCCAGCAGCGTAGCGGGGAGGGAGGTGAGGAATGAGCAGTTCTTC
CASSVAGREVRNEQFF
>few|TRBJ2-5|TRBV20-1|TRBD2
TGCAGTGCTAGGGAGCCTAGCGGGAGGGAGTCCCAGTACTTC
CSAREPSGRESQYF
>many|TRBJ1-5|TRBV28|.
TGTGCCAGCAGTTTATCCCGACAGACCAATCAGCCCCAGCATTTT
CASSLSRQTNQPQHF
>.|TRBJ2-7|TRBV19|.
TGTGCCAGTAGTATAGATGTCAGGGGCGGCGAGCAGTACTTC
CASSIDVRGGEQYF
>.|TRBJ1-2|TRBV29-1|.
TGCAGCGTTGCCCCAAGAGGGATGGCTGGCTACACCTTC
CSVAPRGMAGYTF
>many|TRBJ2-4|TRBV7-8|.
TGTGCCAGCAGCTTAGACAGGGGAGGCAAAAACATTCAGTACTTC
CASSLDRGGKNIQYF
>.|TRBJ2-7|TRBV29-1|.
TGCAGCACGTTCCAACCTCGGGGCAGCAACGAGCAGTACTTC
CSTFQPRGSNEQYF
>few|TRBJ2-7|TRBV9|TRBD2
TGTGCCAGCAGCGCGCGTGGACTAGCGGGAGAGGGCGAGCAGTACTTC
CASSARGLAGEGEQYF
>few|TRBJ2-2|TRBV30|TRBD2
TGTGCCTGGATAGCTAGCGGGAGAGGTTCCGGGGAGCTGTTTTTT
CAWIASGRGSGELFF
>.|TRBJ1-6|TRBV6-5|.
TGTGCCAGCAGTTACGGATGGGAGGATTCACCCCTCCACTTT
CASSYGWEDSPLHF
>many|TRBJ2-5|TRBV28|TRBD2
TGTGCCAGCCGGGGGGGCGGGACTCAAGAGACCCAGTACTTC
CASRGGGTQETQYF
>.|TRBJ2-1|TRBV10-2|TRBD2
TGCGCCAGCAGTGATTTGGTTAGCGGGAGGGGTGAGCAGTTCTTC
CASSDLVSGRGEQFF
>.|TRBJ1-2|TRBV19|.
TGTGCCAGTAGTATGGTGGAAGGGGAGCTCCACTATGGCTACACCTTC
CASSMVEGELHYGYTF
>few|TRBJ2-1|TRBV9|TRBD2
TGTGCCAGCGGACTAGCGGGAATATACAATGAGCAGTTCTTC
CASGLAGIYNEQFF
>.|TRBJ2-3|TRBV7-9|.
TGTGCCAGCAGCTCCCCCTTTGGATCGGATACGCAGTATTTT
CASSSPFGSDTQYF
>.|TRBJ2-5|TRBV2|.
TGTGCCAGCAAGGGTTCGCAAGAGACCCAGTACTTC
CASKGSQETQYF
>.|TRBJ1-2|TRBV25-1|.
TGTGCCAGCAGTGAATGGGGGTCTGGCTACACCTTC
CASSEWGSGYTF
>.|TRBJ2-1|TRBV7-9|TRBD2
TGTGCCAGCAGCCAAACTAGCGGGAGATACAATGAGCAGTTCTTC
CASSQTSGRYNEQFF
>.|TRBJ2-7|TRBV7-9|.
TGTGCCAGCAGCTTGTACGACGGGACCCCCCGGGAGCAGTACTTC
CASSLYDGTPREQYF
>many|TRBJ2-5|TRBV2|.
TGTGCCAGCGGGTTCCGGGTGATGGAGACCCAGTACTTC
CASGFRVMETQYF
>few|TRBJ2-5|TRBV6-1|TRBD1
TGTGCCAGCAGTCCCACAGGGGCGCCGAGAGAGACCCAGTACTTC
CASSPTGAPRETQYF
>.|TRBJ2-5|TRBV25-1|TRBD2
TGTGCCAGCAGTGGAGAGTCTGAAGCGGGAGTCGTGGAGACCCAGTACTTC
CASSGESEAGVVETQYF
>many|TRBJ2-7|TRBV6-1|.
TGTGCCAGCACCCGAAGAGGGTACCACGAGCAGTACTTC
CASTRRGYHEQYF
>few|TRBJ2-2|TRBV6-1|.
TGTGCCAGCAGTCGAATACGTGGGTCCGGGGAGCTGTTTTTT
CASSRIRGSGELFF
>.|TRBJ1-6|TRBV7-2|.
TGTGCCAGCAGCGGAGACCGTTCACCCCTCCACTTT
CASSGDRSPLHF